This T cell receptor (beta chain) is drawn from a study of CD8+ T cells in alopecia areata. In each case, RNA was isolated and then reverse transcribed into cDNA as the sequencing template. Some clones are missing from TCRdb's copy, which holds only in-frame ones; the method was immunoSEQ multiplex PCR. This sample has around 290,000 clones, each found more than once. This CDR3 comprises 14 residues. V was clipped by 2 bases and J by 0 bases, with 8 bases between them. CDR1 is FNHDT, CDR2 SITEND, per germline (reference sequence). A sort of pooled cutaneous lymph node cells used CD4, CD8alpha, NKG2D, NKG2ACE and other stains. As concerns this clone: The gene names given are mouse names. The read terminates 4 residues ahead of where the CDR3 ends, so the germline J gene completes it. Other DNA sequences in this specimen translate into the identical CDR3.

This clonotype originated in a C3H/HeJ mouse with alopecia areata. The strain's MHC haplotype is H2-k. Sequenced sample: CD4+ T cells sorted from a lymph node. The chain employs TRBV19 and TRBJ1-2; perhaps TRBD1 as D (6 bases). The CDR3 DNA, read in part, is TGTGCCAGCAGTATCAGGGGATCAAACTCC. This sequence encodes CASSIRGSNS. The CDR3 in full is CASSIRGSNSDYTF.